The clone carrying this T cell receptor beta chain was recorded once. No antigen is known for it. This sample was included in a study of OX40 agonist ivuxolimab in advanced cancers. About the study: Patients received ivuxolimab, an intravenous treatment, every 2 weeks at 0.01 to 10 mg/kg. Dose-escalation patients suffered from hepatocellular carcinoma, melanoma, renal cell or head and neck cancer. Eligibility rules accepted prior anti-PD-1, anti-PD-L1 or anti-CTLA-4 therapy, and around 44% had some.

Libraries were prepared by immunoSEQ multiplex PCR; TCRdb keeps only in-frame clonotypes and omits some of them. Of around 70,000 clones listed, approximately 89% are singletons. V was clipped by 3 bases and J by 3 bases, with 18 bases between them. Germline V gene data show CDR1 as SGHRS and CDR2 as YFSETQ. This CDR3 is 16 amino acids long. General study points: Undetermined was the antigen specificity of the expanded peripheral T cells.

The clonotype was recovered from an adult with an advanced solid tumor such as melanoma, head and neck, liver or kidney cancer. The chain employs TRBV5-1 and TRBJ1-2, with a tentative D call TRBD1 (5 bases). Specimen: CD4+ or CD8+ T cells sorted from blood, collected in a trial of the OX40 agonist ivuxolimab. This chain's CDR3 is CASSWAGTLVDYGYTF. The CDR3, as DNA: TGCGCCAGCAGCTGGGCCGGGACGCTGGTCGACTATGGCTACACCTTC.